A selection of T cell receptor beta chains follows, all from one sample in a study of T cells in localized non-small cell lung cancer. The method was immunoSEQ multiplex PCR; TCRdb's version includes in-frame clones alone and lacks a portion of them. This sample carries 45,000 to 55,000 clones, more than 80% of them seen once, and the ten largest clones take 15% to 20%. The sequencing used peripheral blood, collected before any cancer treatment. These receptors were collected from a male donor aged 60 or over with stage III squamous cell lung carcinoma. Both conserved end residues are part of each CDR3. Clone sizes are given selectively: once, few, many, or a class where the clone is expanded.

TRBV14	TRBJ2-5	NA	CASSPRTGGPKQETQYF
TRBV5-4	TRBJ2-7	NA	CASSMEGFGYEQYF
TRBV5-5	TRBJ2-7	few	CASSSDFYEQYF
TRBV19	TRBJ2-3	NA	CASSSITDTQYF
TRBV4-3	TRBJ2-7	NA	CASSQARTSSTEQYF
TRBV19	TRBJ1-1	once	CASSRGPNTEAFF
TRBV4-1	TRBJ2-5	NA	CASSQDYLTRAGGETQYF
TRBV19	TRBJ2-2	NA	CASSSHNTGELFF
TRBV20-1	TRBJ1-1	NA	CSARGFPEAFF
TRBV5-1	TRBJ2-1	NA	CASSLGAGNNEQFF
TRBV25-1	TRBJ2-5	NA	CASSDVLRTGGTETQYF
TRBV27	TRBJ2-1	NA	CASSLGALAGFDEQFF
TRBV7-6	TRBJ2-7	few	CASSPRQGLSDEQYF
TRBV28	TRBJ1-5	NA	CATGTASRGPQHF
TRBV14	TRBJ1-4	NA	CASSQVGTVEKLFF
TRBV7-9	TRBJ1-5	NA	CASSLSLGQGWHQPQHF
TRBV5-4	TRBJ1-4	NA	CASSTVLNEKLFF
TRBV7-9	TRBJ2-6	NA	CASSSGQNPSGANVLTF
TRBV18	TRBJ2-7	NA	CASSPRTSGHYEQYF
TRBV11-3	TRBJ2-1	NA	CASSLSSGEGHEQFF
TRBV5-1	TRBJ2-7	once	CASSQSSYEQYF
TRBV28	TRBJ2-3	NA	CASRDGNTDTQYF
TRBV9	TRBJ2-1	NA	CASSAGRLVNEQFF
TRBV18	TRBJ1-2	NA	CASSPNLSGQGLGYTF
TRBV19	TRBJ1-2	NA	CASSIGQYYGYTF
TRBV6-1	TRBJ2-5	NA	CASSDGIAGGTQETQYF
TRBV7-6	TRBJ1-1	NA	CASSLVAGLMNTEAFF
TRBV25-1	TRBJ2-5	NA	CASSSYRGHGETQYF
TRBV20-1	TRBJ1-4	few	CSAPRLEKLFF
TRBV19	TRBJ2-5	NA	CASSIHSGREQETQYF